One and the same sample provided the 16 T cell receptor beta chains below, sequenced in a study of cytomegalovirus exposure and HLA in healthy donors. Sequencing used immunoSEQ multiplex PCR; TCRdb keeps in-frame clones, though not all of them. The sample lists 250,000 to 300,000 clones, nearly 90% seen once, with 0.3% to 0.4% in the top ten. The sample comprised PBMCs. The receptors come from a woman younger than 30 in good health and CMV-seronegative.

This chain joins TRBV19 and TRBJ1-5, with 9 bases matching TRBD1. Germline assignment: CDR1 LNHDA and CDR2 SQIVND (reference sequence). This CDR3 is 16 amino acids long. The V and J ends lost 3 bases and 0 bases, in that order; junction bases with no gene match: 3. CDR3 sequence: CASSMPGQGSNQPQHF. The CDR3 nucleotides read TGTGCCAGTAGTATGCCGGGACAGGGTAGCAATCAGCCCCAGCATTTT.

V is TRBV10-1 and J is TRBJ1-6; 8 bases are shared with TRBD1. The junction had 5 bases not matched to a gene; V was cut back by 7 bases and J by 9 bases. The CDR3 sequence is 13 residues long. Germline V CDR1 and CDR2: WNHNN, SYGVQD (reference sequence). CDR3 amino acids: CASMDRAGSPLHF. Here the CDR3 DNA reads TGCGCCAGCATGGACAGGGCGGGTTCACCCCTCCACTTT.

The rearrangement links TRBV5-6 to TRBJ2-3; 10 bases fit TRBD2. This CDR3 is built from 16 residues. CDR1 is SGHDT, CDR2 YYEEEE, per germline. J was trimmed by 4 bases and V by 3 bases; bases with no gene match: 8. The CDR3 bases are TGTGCCAGCAGCTCTAGAGCGGGGGGGCCCGCAGATACGCAGTATTTT. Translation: CASSSRAGGPADTQYF.

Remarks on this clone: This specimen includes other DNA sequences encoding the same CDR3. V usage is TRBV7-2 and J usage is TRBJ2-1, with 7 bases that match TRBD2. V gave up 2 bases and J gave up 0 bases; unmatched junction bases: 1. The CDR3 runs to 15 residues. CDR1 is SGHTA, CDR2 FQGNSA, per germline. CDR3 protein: CASSLRGGSYNEQFF. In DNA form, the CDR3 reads TGTGCCAGCAGCTTACGCGGGGGCTCCTACAATGAGCAGTTCTTC.

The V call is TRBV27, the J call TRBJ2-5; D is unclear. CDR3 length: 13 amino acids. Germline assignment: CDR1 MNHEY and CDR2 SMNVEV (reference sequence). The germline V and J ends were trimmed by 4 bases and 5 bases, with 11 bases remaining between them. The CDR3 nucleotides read TGTGCCAGCAGTTCCGCCGAGGCGGAGACCCAGTACTTC. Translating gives CASSSAEAETQYF.

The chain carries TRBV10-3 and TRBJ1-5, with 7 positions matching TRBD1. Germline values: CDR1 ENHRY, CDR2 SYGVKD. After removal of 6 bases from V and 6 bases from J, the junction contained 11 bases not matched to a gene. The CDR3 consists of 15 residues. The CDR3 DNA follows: TGTGCCATCAGGGGGGACAGTTCCGAAGGTCAGCCCCAGCATTTT. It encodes CAIRGDSSEGQPQHF.

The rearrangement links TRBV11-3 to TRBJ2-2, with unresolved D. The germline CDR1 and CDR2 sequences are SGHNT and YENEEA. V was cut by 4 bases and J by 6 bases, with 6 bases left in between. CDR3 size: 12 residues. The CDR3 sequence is CASSSIPGELFF. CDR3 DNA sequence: TGTGCCAGCAGCTCTATTCCCGGGGAGCTGTTTTTT.

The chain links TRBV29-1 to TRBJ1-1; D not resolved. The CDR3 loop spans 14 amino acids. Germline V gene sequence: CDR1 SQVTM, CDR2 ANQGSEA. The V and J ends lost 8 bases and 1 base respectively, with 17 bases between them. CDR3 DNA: TGCAGCCTCGACGGCGGCGTGGGGAACACTGAAGCTTTCTTT. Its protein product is CSLDGGVGNTEAFF.

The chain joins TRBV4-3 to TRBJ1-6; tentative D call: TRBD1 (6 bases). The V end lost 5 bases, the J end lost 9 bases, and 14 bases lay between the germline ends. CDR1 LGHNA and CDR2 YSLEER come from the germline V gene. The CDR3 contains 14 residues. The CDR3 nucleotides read TGCGCCAGCAGCACGGGGGGGGGCGTTTCACCCCTCCACTTT. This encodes CASSTGGGVSPLHF.

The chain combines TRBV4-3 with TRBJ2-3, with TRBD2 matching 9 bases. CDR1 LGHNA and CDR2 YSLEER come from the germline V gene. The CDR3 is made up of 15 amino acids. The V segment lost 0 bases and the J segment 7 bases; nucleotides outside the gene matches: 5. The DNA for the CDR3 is TGCGCCAGCAGCCAAGAGTGGCTAGCGGGGCATACGCAGTATTTT. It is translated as CASSQEWLAGHTQYF.

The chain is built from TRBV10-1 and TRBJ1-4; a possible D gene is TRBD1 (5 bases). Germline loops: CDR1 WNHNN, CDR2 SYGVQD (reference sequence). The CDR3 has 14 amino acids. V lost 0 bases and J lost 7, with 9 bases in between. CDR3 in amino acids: CASSESIGAEKLFF. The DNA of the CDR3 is TGCGCCAGCAGTGAGTCGATAGGGGCTGAAAAACTGTTTTTT.

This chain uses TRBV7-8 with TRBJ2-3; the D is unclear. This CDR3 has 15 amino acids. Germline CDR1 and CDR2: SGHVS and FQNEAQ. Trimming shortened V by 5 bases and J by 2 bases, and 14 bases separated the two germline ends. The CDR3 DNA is TGTGCCAGCAGCAAAGCATCCACTTCCACAGATACGCAGTATTTT. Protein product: CASSKASTSTDTQYF. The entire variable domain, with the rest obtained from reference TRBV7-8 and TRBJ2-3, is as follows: GAGVSQSPRYKVAKRGQDVALRCDPISGHVSLFWYQQALGQGPEFLTYFQNEAQLDKSGLPSDRFFAERPEGSVSTLKIQRTQQEDSAVYLCASSKASTSTDTQYFGPGTRLTVL.

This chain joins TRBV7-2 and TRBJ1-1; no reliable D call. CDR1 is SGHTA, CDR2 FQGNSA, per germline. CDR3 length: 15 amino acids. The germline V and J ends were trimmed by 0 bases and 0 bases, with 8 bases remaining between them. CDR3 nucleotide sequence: TGTGCCAGCAGCTTAGCCCAGCGGATGAACACTGAAGCTTTCTTT. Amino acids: CASSLAQRMNTEAFF.

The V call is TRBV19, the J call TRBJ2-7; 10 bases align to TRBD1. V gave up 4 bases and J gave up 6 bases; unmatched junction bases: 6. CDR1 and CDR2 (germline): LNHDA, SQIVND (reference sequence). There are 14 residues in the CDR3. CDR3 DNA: TGTGCCAGTAGTACCGGGACAGGGGCGGGCGAGCAGTACTTC. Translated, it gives CASSTGTGAGEQYF.

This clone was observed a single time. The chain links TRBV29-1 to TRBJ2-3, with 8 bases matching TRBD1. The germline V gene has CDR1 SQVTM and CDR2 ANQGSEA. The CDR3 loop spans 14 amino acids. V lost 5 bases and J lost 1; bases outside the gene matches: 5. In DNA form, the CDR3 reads TGCAGCGTTAATACAGGGGGAGGCACAGATACGCAGTATTTT. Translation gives CSVNTGGGTDTQYF.

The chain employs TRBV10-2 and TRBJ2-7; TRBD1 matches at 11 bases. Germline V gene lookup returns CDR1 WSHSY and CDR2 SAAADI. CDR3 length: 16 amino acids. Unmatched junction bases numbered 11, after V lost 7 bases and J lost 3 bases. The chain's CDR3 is CASTRFVDRGLYEQYV. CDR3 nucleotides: TGCGCCAGCACAAGGTTCGTGGACAGGGGGCTCTACGAGCAGTACGTC.